The text below deals with one T cell receptor (beta chain). This sample was taken from a study of cytomegalovirus exposure and HLA in healthy donors. PCR amplification relied on 60 Vbeta primers (plus 13 Jbeta primers). Generated by immunoSEQ multiplex PCR, the TCRdb table keeps only in-frame clones and is missing some. Among approximately 85,000 clones listed, approximately 70% were seen once. Sequenced: PBMCs. This receptor was obtained from a woman between 35 and 50 years old in good health and CMV-seropositive.

The CDR3 region has the DNA TGTGCCAGCAGCCCCGACAGGTACCAAGAGACCCAGTACTTC. It yields the protein CASSPDRYQETQYF. V gene TRBV6-1 combines with J gene TRBJ2-5; TRBD1 is a possible D gene (6 bases). CDR1 and CDR2 (germline): MNHNS, SASEGT. The CDR3 has 14 residues. V was pared by 6 bases and J by 0 bases, with 11 bases between.